The clone carrying this T cell receptor beta chain was counted at least ten times. These data belong to a study of neurological immune-mediated disorders. This sample's time point: technical triplicate 2. 5'RACE with 10-nucleotide random UMIs produced the cDNA. TCRdb itself ran the 5' RACE reads through MiXCR, one entry per CDR3 protein. The top ten hold about 4.3% of the sample, which has more than 50,000 distinct CDR3 sequences, around 24% seen once. This TCR was recovered from a man aged 55 to 70 with HTLV-1-associated myelopathy (HAM/TSP). Sample: PBMCs.

Written as DNA, the CDR3 is TGTGCCACCAGCAGAGATCCTTGGACAGACGACTATGGCTACACCTTC. Translating it yields CATSRDPWTDDYGYTF. The chain employs TRBV15 and TRBJ1-2, with D perhaps TRBD1 (6 bases). The CDR3 totals 16 residues. Germline CDR1 LNHNV, CDR2 YYDKDF (reference sequence). Trimming removed 0 bases from V and 3 bases from J, with 14 bases in between.